This T cell receptor beta chain was found in a study of regulatory T cells in long-lasting Graves disease. Building of the TCR beta libraries involved iRepertoire HTBI primers and Arm-PCR of CDR3 regions. TCRdb reprocessed the multiplex PCR reads via MiXCR and lists one record per CDR3 protein. The data show approximately 560,000 distinct CDR3 sequences, with about 15% seen just once and 9.5% to 15% held by the top ten. Time point noted: newly diagnosed GD, antithyroid drugs for less than 3 months. The TCR library used RNA extracted from PBMCs. To note about this clonotype: No antigen is known for it.

Germline V lookup: CDR1 SGHRS, CDR2 YFSETQ. The CDR3 runs to 15 residues. Losses at the gene ends were 4 bases for V and 9 bases for J; bases not matched to a gene: 12. Study-level results: Whereas new patients shared some 970 public clonotypes, persistent patients shared more, at 2,500 to 3,500.

These data also featured in a second study, about T cells in Graves' hyperthyroidism and ophthalmopathy. That study reports: Clinical symptoms, serum thyroxine, TRAb, thyroid ultrasound and orbital computed tomography established diagnosis. Most thyroid clonotypes expanded above 0.001 were also detected in blood. Ophthalmopathy, as predicted by the model, came a median around 7 months after the prediction.

This receptor was taken from a man aged 18 to 29 with Graves disease. The source was peripheral blood mononuclear cells (PBMCs), collected at new diagnosis, from a patient treated with antithyroid drugs. The chain couples TRBV5-1 to TRBJ2-3; 9 bases fit TRBD1. CDR3 DNA sequence: TGCGCCAGCAGCCTCCGGGACAGGGCCCGAGGGACGCAGTATTTT. Protein sequence: CASSLRDRARGTQYF. The whole variable domain, filled in from reference TRBV5-1 and TRBJ2-3, reads KAGVTQTPRYLIKTRGQQVTLSCSPISGHRSVSWYQQTPGQGLQFLFEYFSETQRNKGNFPGRFSGRQFSNSRSEMNVSTLELGDSALYLCASSLRDRARGTQYFGPGTRLTVL.